This T cell receptor (beta chain) was sequenced for a study of cytomegalovirus exposure and HLA in healthy donors. The PCR used 60 Vbeta and 13 Jbeta primers. Libraries were prepared by immunoSEQ multiplex PCR; TCRdb keeps only in-frame clonotypes and omits some of them. The sample contains roughly 100,000 clones, about 77% of which appear only once. This CDR3 has 14 amino acids. In germline, CDR1 is MNHNY, CDR2 SVGAGI (reference sequence). V lost 6 bases and J lost 4; bases outside the gene matches: 5. The receptor was isolated from a woman younger than 30 in good health and CMV-seropositive. V is TRBV6-6 and J is TRBJ1-1; 10 bases match TRBD1. The sequenced material came from PBMCs. The CDR3 nucleotides read TGTGCCAGCAGGGGGACAGGGGTTAGCACTGAAGCTTTCTTT. The encoded protein is CASRGTGVSTEAFF.